This TCR beta chain was sequenced for a study of shared clonotypes between healthy human individuals. To note about this clone: The antigen remains undetermined.

The table came from immunoSEQ multiplex PCR; TCRdb's copy has only in-frame clones and leaves some out. The data hold 800,000 to 1,200,000 clones, with about four fifths observed a single time. Study-wide results and caveats: It was observed that about 5% of naive CD4 clonotypes were shared across several donors. What limited the represented genetic and exposure-history diversity was the small number of donors. Non-shared clonotypes had lower generation probabilities than clonotypes shared by all four sorted-subset donors.

CD4+ cells yielded CD45RA+ naive and CD45RA-negative memory subsets. Germline CDR1 reads SGHVS; CDR2 reads FQNEAQ. CDR3 length equals 15 residues. With 5 bases removed from V and 4 bases from J, the gap between germline ends came to 16 bases. The clonotype was recovered from a man aged 18 to 29 in good health. Some clones in this sample may be carry-over from other donors' samples. The sample taken for sequencing was memory CD4+ T cells from PBMCs. Subset given: CD45RA-negative fraction. The chain employs TRBV7-8 and TRBJ2-3, with D tentatively TRBD1 or TRBD2 (5 bases each). CDR3 amino acids: CASSTRGRGADTQYF. The CDR3 nucleotides read TGTGCCAGCAGCACTAGGGGTAGAGGGGCAGATACGCAGTATTTT. The variable domain in full, with the rest retrieved from reference TRBV7-8 and TRBJ2-3, is GAGVSQSPRYKVAKRGQDVALRCDPISGHVSLFWYQQALGQGPEFLTYFQNEAQLDKSGLPSDRFFAERPEGSVSTLKIQRTQQEDSAVYLCASSTRGRGADTQYFGPGTRLTVL.